Listed here is a single TCR beta chain. The antigen is not known. 5'RACE with constant-segment primers yielded barcoded, UMI-tagged TCR alpha and TCR beta cDNA libraries. TCRdb processed the 5' RACE reads anew with MiXCR; each CDR3 protein has one entry. This table holds a few hundred thousand distinct CDR3 sequences, 8% to 9.5% found once. CDR1 and CDR2 from the germline V gene are MNHNY and SVGAGI (reference sequence). The V end was cut by 10 bases, the J end by 4 bases, with 10 bases between. There are 11 residues in the CDR3. This sample is drawn from a study of T-cell memory formation after mild COVID-19. Study-wide findings and caveats: Largely, contracting CD4+ clones fell within CM and EM, and contracting CD8+ clones within EMRA. Memory sampled before infection contained some responding clones, suggesting cross-reactive memory joined.

Sequenced input: PBMCs or a T cell subset sorted from them (not recorded which). The TCR comes from a young man who had mild COVID-19 (a few samples of this study predate the infection). Cell type and time point are not known. The gene calls are TRBV6-6 and TRBJ1-1; D not certain. CDR3 in DNA: TGTGCCACAGGAGTAAGCACTGAAGCTTTCTTT. This codes for CATGVSTEAFF.